This is a list of T cell receptor beta chains from one sample in a study of cytomegalovirus exposure and HLA in healthy donors. The repertoire was sequenced with immunoSEQ multiplex PCR; TCRdb's copy has only in-frame clones and lacks some. There are 90,000 to 130,000 clones in the sample; around 95% occur only once, and 0.67% lies in the top ten. The material sequenced was PBMCs. Receptor source: a woman aged 18-29 years in good health and CMV-seronegative. The CDR3 runs from the conserved cysteine through the conserved F or W. The order of the fields is V gene, D gene, clone size, J gene, CDR3 DNA, CDR3 protein. The D gene is left open where the match is weak. Size is omitted from some rows. Given values are once, few, many or a class for expanded clones.

TRBV27	TRBD1	NA	TRBJ2-1	TGTGCCAGCAGTTCCGGGACAGGGGAGGGGTTCTTC	CASSSGTGEGFF
TRBV6-5	NA	NA	TRBJ2-7	TGTGCCAGCAGTTACTCACAGGGAATCTACGAGCAGTACTTC	CASSYSQGIYEQYF
TRBV6-5	TRBD2	NA	TRBJ2-7	TGTGCCGGCAGTTTAGCGGGGACCTACGAGCAGTACTTC	CAGSLAGTYEQYF
TRBV2	TRBD1	NA	TRBJ1-5	TGTGCCAGCAGTCTCCTGGGACAGGGTTATTCTCAGCCCCAGCATTTT	CASSLLGQGYSQPQHF
TRBV29-1	TRBD1	NA	TRBJ1-1	TGCAGCGTTACGGGACAGGGTAACACTGAAGCTTTCTTT	CSVTGQGNTEAFF
TRBV19	TRBD1	NA	TRBJ1-2	TGTGCCAGTAGTACCTCCGGGACAGGGTTCTATGGCTACACCTTC	CASSTSGTGFYGYTF
TRBV5-1	NA	NA	TRBJ2-1	TGCGCCAGCAGCAAGGACAGCTACAATGAGCAGTTCTTC	CASSKDSYNEQFF
TRBV5-1	TRBD2	NA	TRBJ2-1	TGCGCCAGCAGCCTGTGGACTAGCGGGGGGTACAATGAGCAGTTCTTC	CASSLWTSGGYNEQFF
TRBV6-5	NA	NA	TRBJ1-6	TGTGCCAGCAGTTCCTCGGCACCCTCCTATAATTCACCCCTCCACTTT	CASSSSAPSYNSPLHF
TRBV5-4	NA	NA	TRBJ2-1	TGTGCCAGCAGGGACGACAGGTCCTACAATGAGCAGTTCTTC	CASRDDRSYNEQFF
TRBV28	NA	NA	TRBJ1-2	TGTGCCAGCAACTCGCTACCCGGACAGTATGGCTACACCTTC	CASNSLPGQYGYTF
TRBV2	TRBD2	once	TRBJ2-3	TGTGCCAGCGCGGGACTAGCGGGTCTAGCCGGGGATACGCAGTATTTT	CASAGLAGLAGDTQYF
TRBV7-2	NA	NA	TRBJ2-1	TGTGCCAGCAGCTTTCTTGTCGCAGGGCGCAATGAGCAGTTCTTC	CASSFLVAGRNEQFF
TRBV4-2	TRBD2	NA	TRBJ2-3	TGTGCCAGCAGCCGGGCTGGAGCTAGCGGGGGGGTAGATACGCAGTATTTT	CASSRAGASGGVDTQYF
TRBV28	TRBD2	once	TRBJ2-7	TGTGCCAGCAGAAGGGGCGGGGGGAGCCTCTACGAGCAGTACTTC	CASRRGGGSLYEQYF
TRBV18	TRBD2	NA	TRBJ2-3	TGTGCCAGCTCACCACGGACTAGCGGATACACAGATACGCAGTATTTT	CASSPRTSGYTDTQYF
TRBV13	TRBD2	NA	TRBJ2-5	TGTGCCAGCAGCTTCGGTAGCGGGGACCAAGAGACCCAGTACTTC	CASSFGSGDQETQYF
TRBV7-9	NA	NA	TRBJ2-1	TGTGCCAGCAGCTACACAGGCGCGGGGCGCTACAATGAGCAGTTCTTC	CASSYTGAGRYNEQFF
TRBV28	TRBD2	NA	TRBJ2-1	TGTGCCAGCAACTTAGCGGGGTCCTTAGAGTACAATGAGCAGTTCTTC	CASNLAGSLEYNEQFF
TRBV25-1	NA	few	TRBJ2-1	TGTGCCAGCAGTCGAACAGGGTTGGGGGAGCAGTTCTTC	CASSRTGLGEQFF
TRBV6-1	TRBD1	NA	TRBJ1-5	TGTGCCAGCAGTGAAGGGGGACAGGTCGGACAGCCCCAGCATTTT	CASSEGGQVGQPQHF
TRBV5-1	TRBD2	NA	TRBJ2-3	TGCGCCAGCAGCCCCCGGGAGGGGACAGATACGCAGTATTTT	CASSPREGTDTQYF
TRBV2	NA	NA	TRBJ1-2	TGTGCCAGCAGTGAATGGGGGGGGACTTGGGATAACTATGGCTACACCTTC	CASSEWGGTWDNYGYTF
TRBV5-6	NA	NA	TRBJ2-7	TGTGCCAGCAGCTTGGACAGCCTCCCTGACGAGCAGTACTTC	CASSLDSLPDEQYF
TRBV6-1	NA	NA	TRBJ2-7	TGTGCCAGCAATTCACTAGCTGACGAGCAGTACTTC	CASNSLADEQYF
TRBV4-2	NA	NA	TRBJ2-3	TGTGCCAGCAGCCAAGAGTCTAGGGGGGGGAGGAGCACAGATACGCAGTATTTT	CASSQESRGGRSTDTQYF
TRBV27	NA	NA	TRBJ2-7	TGTGCCAGCAGTTTGGCAGGGCCCTACGAGCAGTACTTC	CASSLAGPYEQYF
TRBV19	TRBD1	NA	TRBJ2-3	TGTGCCAGTAGTACTCACAGGGGGGTCGGAGATACGCAGTATTTT	CASSTHRGVGDTQYF
TRBV5-6	TRBD1	NA	TRBJ1-1	TGTGCCAGCAGCACAACAGGGGCCGGGAACACTGAAGCTTTCTTT	CASSTTGAGNTEAFF
TRBV29-1	NA	NA	TRBJ2-2	TGCAGCGTTGGGGACAAACCCACCGGGGAGCTGTTTTTT	CSVGDKPTGELFF
TRBV6-1	NA	NA	TRBJ2-7	TGTGCCAGCAGGGCAGGCTACGAGCAGTACTTC	CASRAGYEQYF
TRBV19	NA	NA	TRBJ1-1	TGTGCCAGTACCTCGACACAATACACTGAAGCTTTCTTT	CASTSTQYTEAFF
TRBV4-1	NA	NA	TRBJ1-1	TGCGCCAGCAGCCAAGGTTCGGGGACTGAAGCTTTCTTT	CASSQGSGTEAFF
TRBV4-1	TRBD2	once	TRBJ2-3	TGCGCCAGCAGCCGGGGGGTAGGAGCGGGGGGTACAGATACGCAGTATTTT	CASSRGVGAGGTDTQYF
TRBV4-1	TRBD1	NA	TRBJ2-7	TGCGCCAGCAGCCAGCCCGGGACAGGCACCGAGCAGTACTTC	CASSQPGTGTEQYF
TRBV30	NA	NA	TRBJ2-1	TGTGCCTGGAGTGTACAGTCGAGCTCCTACAATGAGCAGTTCTTC	CAWSVQSSSYNEQFF
TRBV19	NA	NA	TRBJ2-3	TGTGCCAGTAGTATAGGGCTAGCTCCCGATACGCAGTATTTT	CASSIGLAPDTQYF
TRBV5-4	NA	NA	TRBJ2-7	TGTGCCAGCAGCTTGGCACAGACAGGTGCCGACGAGCAGTACTTC	CASSLAQTGADEQYF
TRBV5-3	NA	NA	TRBJ1-2	TGTGCCAGAAGTCACCCCCTCGGGGAAGGCTACACCTTC	CARSHPLGEGYTF
TRBV6-5	TRBD1	NA	TRBJ1-4	TGTGCCAGCAGTTCAGGGACAGGGGTTACTAATGAAAAACTGTTTTTT	CASSSGTGVTNEKLFF
TRBV5-1	NA	NA	TRBJ1-1	TGCGCCAGCAGCCCGGTCAGGCCAGGTCCATTGAACACTGAAGCTTTCTTT	CASSPVRPGPLNTEAFF